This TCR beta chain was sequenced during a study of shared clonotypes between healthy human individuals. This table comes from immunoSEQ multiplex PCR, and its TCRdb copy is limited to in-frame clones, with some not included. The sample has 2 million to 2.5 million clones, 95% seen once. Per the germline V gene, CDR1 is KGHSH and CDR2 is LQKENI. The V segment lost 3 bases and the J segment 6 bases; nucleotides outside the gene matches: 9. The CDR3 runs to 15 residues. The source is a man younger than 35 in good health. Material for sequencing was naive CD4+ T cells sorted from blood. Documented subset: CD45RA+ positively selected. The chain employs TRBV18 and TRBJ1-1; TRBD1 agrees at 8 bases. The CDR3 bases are TGTGCCAGCTCACCCCCAGGGGGCCTCAGCGCTGAAGCTTTCTTT. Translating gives CASSPPGGLSAEAFF.